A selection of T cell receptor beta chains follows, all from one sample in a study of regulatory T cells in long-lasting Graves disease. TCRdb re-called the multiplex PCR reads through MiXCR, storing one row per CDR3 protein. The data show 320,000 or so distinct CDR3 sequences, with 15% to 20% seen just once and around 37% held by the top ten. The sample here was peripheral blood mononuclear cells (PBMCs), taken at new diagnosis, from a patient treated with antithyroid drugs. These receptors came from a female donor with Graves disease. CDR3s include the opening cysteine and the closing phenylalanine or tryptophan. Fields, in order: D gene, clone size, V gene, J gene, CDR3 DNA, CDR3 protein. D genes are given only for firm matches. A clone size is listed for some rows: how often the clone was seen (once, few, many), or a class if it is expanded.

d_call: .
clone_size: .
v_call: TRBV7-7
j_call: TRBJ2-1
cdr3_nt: TGTGCTAGCAGCTTGACTATACAATCTTTTGAGCAGTTCTTC
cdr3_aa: CASSLTIQSFEQFF

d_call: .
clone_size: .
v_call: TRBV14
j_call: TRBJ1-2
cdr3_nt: TGTGCCAGCAGCCAAGACGCGGATAACTATGGCTACACCTTC
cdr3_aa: CASSQDADNYGYTF

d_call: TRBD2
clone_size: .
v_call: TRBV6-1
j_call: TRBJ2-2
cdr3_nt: TGTGCCAGCATATCACCTAGCGGGAGGGGAAACACCGGGGAGCTGTTTTTT
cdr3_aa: CASISPSGRGNTGELFF

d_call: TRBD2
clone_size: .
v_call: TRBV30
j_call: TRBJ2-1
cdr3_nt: TGTGCCTGGGATTCAGCGGGAGGGCCGGATGAGCAGTTCTTC
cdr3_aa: CAWDSAGGPDEQFF

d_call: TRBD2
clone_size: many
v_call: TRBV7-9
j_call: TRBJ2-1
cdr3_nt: TGTGCCAGCAGCCCGCCGCTAGCGGGAGGGCCGCATGAGCAGTTCTTC
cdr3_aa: CASSPPLAGGPHEQFF

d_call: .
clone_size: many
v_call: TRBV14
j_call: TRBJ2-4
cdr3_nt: TGTGCCAGCAGCCAAGGCGAGTTTGCCAAAAACATTCAGTACTTC
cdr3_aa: CASSQGEFAKNIQYF

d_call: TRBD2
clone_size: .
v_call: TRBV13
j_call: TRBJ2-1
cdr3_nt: TGTGCCAGCAGCTGGGGGGGAGCCTCCTACAATGAGCAGTTCTTC
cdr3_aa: CASSWGGASYNEQFF

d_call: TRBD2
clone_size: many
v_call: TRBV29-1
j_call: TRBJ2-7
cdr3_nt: TGCAGCGTTGTGATGGGGAGGGTCGACGAGCAGTACTTC
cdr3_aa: CSVVMGRVDEQYF

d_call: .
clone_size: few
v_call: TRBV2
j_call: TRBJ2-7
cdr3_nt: TGTGCCACCCGGACTGTTCCCTACGAGCAGTACTTC
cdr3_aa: CATRTVPYEQYF

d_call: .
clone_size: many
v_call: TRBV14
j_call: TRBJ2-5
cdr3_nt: TGTGCCAGCAGCCAGCGTACCGGGACTTTAACGCAGGAGACCCAGTACTTC
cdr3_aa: CASSQRTGTLTQETQYF

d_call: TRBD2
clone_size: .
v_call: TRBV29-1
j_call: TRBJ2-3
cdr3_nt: TGCAGCGTTGATCGGTCTAGCGGGACTCCAGATACGCAGTATTTT
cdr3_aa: CSVDRSSGTPDTQYF

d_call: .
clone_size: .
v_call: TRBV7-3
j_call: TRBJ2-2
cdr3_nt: TGTGCCAGCAGTGATTCCTTGTCGACCACCGGGGAGCTGTTTTTT
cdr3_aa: CASSDSLSTTGELFF

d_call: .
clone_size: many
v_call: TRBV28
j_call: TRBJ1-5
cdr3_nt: TGTGCCAGCTCAGGGGATGATCAGCCCCAGCATTTT
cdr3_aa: CASSGDDQPQHF

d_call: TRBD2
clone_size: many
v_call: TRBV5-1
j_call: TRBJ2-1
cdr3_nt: TGCGCCAGCAGCCACAACAACCGGACTAGCGGGAGGAGGATAAATGAGCAGTTCTTC
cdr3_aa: CASSHNNRTSGRRINEQFF

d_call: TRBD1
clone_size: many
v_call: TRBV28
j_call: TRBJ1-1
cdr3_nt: TGTGCCAGCAGGGCGAGTGGGACAGGGGAGACTGAAGCTTTCTTT
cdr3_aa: CASRASGTGETEAFF

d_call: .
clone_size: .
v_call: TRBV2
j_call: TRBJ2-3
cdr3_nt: TGTGCCAGCAGCCCGTTCAGGGCAGATACGCAGTATTTT
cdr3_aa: CASSPFRADTQYF

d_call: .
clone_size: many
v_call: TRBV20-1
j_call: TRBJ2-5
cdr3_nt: TGCAGTGCTAGCGGCCCTGGTGAGACCCAGTACTTC
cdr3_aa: CSASGPGETQYF

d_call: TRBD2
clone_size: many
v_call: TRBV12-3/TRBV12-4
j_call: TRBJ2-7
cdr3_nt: TGTGCCAGCAGTTTCGGACTAGCGGGGTGGAAGTACTTC
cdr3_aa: CASSFGLAGWKYF

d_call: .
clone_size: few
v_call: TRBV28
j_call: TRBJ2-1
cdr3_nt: TGTGCCAGCAGTACCCGACCCCTATACTCCTACAATGAGCAGTTCTTC
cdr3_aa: CASSTRPLYSYNEQFF

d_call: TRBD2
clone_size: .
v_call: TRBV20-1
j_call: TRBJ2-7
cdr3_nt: TGCAGTGCTAGACCGAGACCCAGACTAGCGCTCTACGAGCAGTACTTC
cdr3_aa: CSARPRPRLALYEQYF

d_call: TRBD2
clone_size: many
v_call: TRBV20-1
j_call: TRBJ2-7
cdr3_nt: TGCAGTGCTAGGGAGCCTAGCGGGAACTACGAGCAGTACTTC
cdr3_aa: CSAREPSGNYEQYF

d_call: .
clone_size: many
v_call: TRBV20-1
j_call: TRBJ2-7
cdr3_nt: TGCAGTGCTAGATCCGGGCTAGACTACGAGCAGTACTTC
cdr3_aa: CSARSGLDYEQYF

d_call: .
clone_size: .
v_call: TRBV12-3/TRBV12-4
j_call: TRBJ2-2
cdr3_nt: TGTGCCAGCAGTCCCCGGGGTGGGAACACCGGGGAGCTGTTTTTT
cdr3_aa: CASSPRGGNTGELFF

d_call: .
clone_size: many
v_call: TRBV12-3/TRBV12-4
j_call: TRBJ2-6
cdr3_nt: TGTGCCAGCAGTTTACCTCTCCCCCGGCGGTACTCTGGGGCCAACGTCCTGACTTTC
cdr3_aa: CASSLPLPRRYSGANVLTF

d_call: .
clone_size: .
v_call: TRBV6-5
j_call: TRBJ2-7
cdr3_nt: TGTGCCAGCAGTTATGAAGGGCGGGAGCAGTACTTC
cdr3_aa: CASSYEGREQYF

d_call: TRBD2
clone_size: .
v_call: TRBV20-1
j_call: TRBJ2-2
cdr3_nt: TGCAGTGCTAGAGATCCACTCCGAGCGGGAGGTTCCGGGGAGCTGTTTTTT
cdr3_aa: CSARDPLRAGGSGELFF

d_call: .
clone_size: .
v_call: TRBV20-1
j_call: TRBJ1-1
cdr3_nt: TGCAGTGCTAGTTGGGGTAGCACTGAAGCTTTCTTT
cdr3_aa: CSASWGSTEAFF

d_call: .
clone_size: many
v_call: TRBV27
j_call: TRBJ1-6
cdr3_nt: TGTGCCAGCAGTCCGCTTCTGCAGGGGTCACCCCTCCACTTT
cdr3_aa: CASSPLLQGSPLHF

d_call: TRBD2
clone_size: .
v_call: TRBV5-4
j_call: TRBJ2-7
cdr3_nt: TGTGCCAGCAGCTTGAATCTAGCGAGCGGGAGCTCCCTGGGGGAGCAGTACTTC
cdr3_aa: CASSLNLASGSSLGEQYF

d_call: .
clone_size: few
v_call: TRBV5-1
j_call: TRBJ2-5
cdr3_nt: TGCGCCAGCGCTCTACGATCCGGGGGCCATCCTGAGACCCAGTACTTC
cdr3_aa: CASALRSGGHPETQYF

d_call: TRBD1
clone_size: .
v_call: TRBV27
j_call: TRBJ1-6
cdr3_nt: TGTGCCAGCAGACAACAATTGACGGCAACGAGAATGGGACAGGGGACCTCACCCCTCCACTTT
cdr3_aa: CASRQQLTATRMGQGTSPLHF